This T cell receptor beta chain was obtained from a study of CD8 T cells in ankylosing spondylitis. Study-level points and caveats: A TCR beta motif of under ten highly homologous variants appeared characteristic of ankylosing spondylitis blood. Matched ankylosing spondylitis synovial fluid reportedly showed significant enrichment of disease-linked clones. Those disease-linked clones were CD8+; they were also relatively rare in peripheral blood.

This clonotype was counted at least ten times. Its antigen is currently unknown. The authors made TCR beta libraries by quantitative 5'-RACE with molecular barcodes. Each CDR3 protein is one row after TCRdb ran MiXCR on the 5' RACE reads. This table has some 120,000 distinct CDR3 sequences, roughly 13% appearing once. The germline gives CDR1 SNHLY, CDR2 FYNNEI. J was trimmed by 6 bases and V by 7 bases; bases with no gene match: 4. The CDR3 runs 14 residues. The chain is built from TRBV2 and TRBJ2-1, with 12 bases matching TRBD2. The receptor was derived from a female donor with ankylosing spondylitis or in good health (not recorded which). Sequencing was done on a sample of blood, either unsorted or a sorted T cell fraction (not recorded which). The CDR3 DNA reads as TGTGCCAGCAAACTAGCGGGAGGTGGCAATGAGCAGTTCTTC. It yields the protein CASKLAGGGNEQFF.